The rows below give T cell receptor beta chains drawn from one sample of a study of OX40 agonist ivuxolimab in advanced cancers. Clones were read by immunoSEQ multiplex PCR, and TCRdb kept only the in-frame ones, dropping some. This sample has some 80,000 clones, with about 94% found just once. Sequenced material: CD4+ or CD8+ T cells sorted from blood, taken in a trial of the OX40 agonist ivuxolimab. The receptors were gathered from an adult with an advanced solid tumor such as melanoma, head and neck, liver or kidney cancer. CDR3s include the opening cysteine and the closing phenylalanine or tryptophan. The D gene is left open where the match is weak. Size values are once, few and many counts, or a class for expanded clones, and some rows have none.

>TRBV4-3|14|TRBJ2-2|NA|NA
TGCGCCAGCAGCCAAGATTGGGCGGGCGGGGAGCTGTTTTTT
CASSQDWAGGELFF
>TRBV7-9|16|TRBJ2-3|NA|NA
TGTGCCAGCAGCCTGGGGACTCTTACGAACACAGATACGCAGTATTTT
CASSLGTLTNTDTQYF
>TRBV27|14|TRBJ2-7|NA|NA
TGTGCCAGCAGTCCGCGGACAGCAGGCTACGAGCAGTACTTC
CASSPRTAGYEQYF
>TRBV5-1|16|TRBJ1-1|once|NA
TGCGCCAGCAGGGAGATATCGGGAGAAACGAACACTGAAGCTTTCTTT
CASREISGETNTEAFF
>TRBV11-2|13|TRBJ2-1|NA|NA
TGTGCCAGCAGCACGCTTATATACAATGAGCAGTTCTTC
CASSTLIYNEQFF
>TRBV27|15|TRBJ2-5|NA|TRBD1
TGTGCCAGCAGTTTGTGGACAGGGAGTGGAGAGACCCAGTACTTC
CASSLWTGSGETQYF
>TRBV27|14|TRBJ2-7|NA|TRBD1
TGTGCCAGCAGTTTATCGAACAGGGGTTACGAGCAGTACTTC
CASSLSNRGYEQYF
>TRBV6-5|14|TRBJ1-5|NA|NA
TGTGCCAGCAGCCCAAGGGGGGGCAATCAGCCCCAGCATTTT
CASSPRGGNQPQHF
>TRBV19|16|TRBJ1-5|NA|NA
TGTGCCAGTAATCTTGACATGGAGGATCGCAATCAGCCCCAGCATTTT
CASNLDMEDRNQPQHF
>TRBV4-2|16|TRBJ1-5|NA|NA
TGTGCCAGCAGCCAAGGGGACGGGTATAGCAATCAGCCCCAGCATTTT
CASSQGDGYSNQPQHF
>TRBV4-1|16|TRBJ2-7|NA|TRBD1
TGCGCCAGCAGCCACCGACCGGGACAGGGCTATCAGGGGCAGTACTTC
CASSHRPGQGYQGQYF
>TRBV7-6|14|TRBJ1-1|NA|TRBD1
TGTGCCAGCAGCCCCGGGACAGTGAACACTGAAGCTTTCTTT
CASSPGTVNTEAFF
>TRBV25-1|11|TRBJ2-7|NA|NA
TGTGCCAGCAGTGACGTACACGAGCAGTACTTC
CASSDVHEQYF
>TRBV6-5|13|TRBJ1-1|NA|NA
TGTGCCAGCAGTCACCGTAGGATCACTGAAGCTTTCTTT
CASSHRRITEAFF
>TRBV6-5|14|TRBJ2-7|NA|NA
TGTGCCAGCAGTTACCCCGGGACACGGCACGAGCAGTACTTC
CASSYPGTRHEQYF
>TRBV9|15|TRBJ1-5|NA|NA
TGTGCCAGCAGCGTAGGGGAAAATAGCAATCAGCCCCAGCATTTT
CASSVGENSNQPQHF
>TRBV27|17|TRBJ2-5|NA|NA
TGTGCCAGCAGTTTATCCCCCGCAGGGCCCGCCCAGGAGACCCAGTACTTC
CASSLSPAGPAQETQYF
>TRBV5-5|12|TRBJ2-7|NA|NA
TGTGCCAGCGTAGCGGAATCCTACGAGCAGTACTTC
CASVAESYEQYF
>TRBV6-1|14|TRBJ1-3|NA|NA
TGTGCCAGCAGCCGTAACAGGTCCCAAAACACCATATATTTT
CASSRNRSQNTIYF
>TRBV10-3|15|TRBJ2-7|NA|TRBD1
TGTGCCATCAGTGACGGACAGGGGAGATCCTACGAGCAGTACTTC
CAISDGQGRSYEQYF
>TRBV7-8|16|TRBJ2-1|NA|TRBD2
TGTGCCAGCAGCGCTCTAGCGGGACCGGTGTACAATGAGCAGTTCTTC
CASSALAGPVYNEQFF
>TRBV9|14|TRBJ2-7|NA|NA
TGTGCCAGCAGCGTAGGCCAGCGACCCTACGAGCAGTACTTC
CASSVGQRPYEQYF
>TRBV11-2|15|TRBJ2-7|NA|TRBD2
TGTGCCAGCAGCTTAGCCCGGGGGGGTCCCCACGAGCAGTACTTC
CASSLARGGPHEQYF
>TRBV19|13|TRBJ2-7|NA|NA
TGTGCCAGTAGCGCAGCCCCAAACTACGAGCAGTACTTC
CASSAAPNYEQYF
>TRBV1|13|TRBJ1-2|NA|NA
TGCACCAGCAGCCAAACAGGGGGCAAGTGCTACACCTTC
CTSSQTGGKCYTF
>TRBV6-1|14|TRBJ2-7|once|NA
TGTGCCAGCAGTGAACTGGGGATCCCCTACGAGCAGTACTTC
CASSELGIPYEQYF
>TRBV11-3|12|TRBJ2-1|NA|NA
TGTGCCAGCAGCGGAGAAGACCGTGAGCAGTTCTTC
CASSGEDREQFF
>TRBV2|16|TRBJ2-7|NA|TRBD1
TGTGCCAGCAGTGATCAGACAGGGACCTCCTCCTACGAGCAGTACTTC
CASSDQTGTSSYEQYF
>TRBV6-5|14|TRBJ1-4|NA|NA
TGTGCCAGTAGCCTGAGCGAAGCTAATGAAAAACTGTTTTTT
CASSLSEANEKLFF
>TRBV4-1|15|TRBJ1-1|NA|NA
TGCGCCAGCAGCCAAGAGACAGGAGTTAACACTGAAGCTTTCTTT
CASSQETGVNTEAFF
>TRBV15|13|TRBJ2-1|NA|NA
TGTGCCACCAGCAGAGATCTTGCAGCTATGTTCGTCTTC
CATSRDLAAMFVF
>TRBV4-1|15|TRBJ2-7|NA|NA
TGCGCCAGCAGCCTGAGTACAGGGAGCTCCTACGAGCAGTACTTC
CASSLSTGSSYEQYF
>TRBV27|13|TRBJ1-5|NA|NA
TGTGCCAGCAGTTTAGGGATGGCTCAGCCCCAGCATTTT
CASSLGMAQPQHF
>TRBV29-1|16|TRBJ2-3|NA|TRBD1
TGCAGCGTTGAAGGGGGTGGACAGGGTGGGACAGATACGCAGTATTTT
CSVEGGGQGGTDTQYF
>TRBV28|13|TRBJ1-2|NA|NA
TGTGCCAGCAGGGGGCGGGGCCGCTATGGCTACACCTTC
CASRGRGRYGYTF
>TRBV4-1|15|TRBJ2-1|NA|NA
TGCGCCAGCAGCCCCCGACAGCTAGGGGCCGGTGAGCAGTTCTTC
CASSPRQLGAGEQFF
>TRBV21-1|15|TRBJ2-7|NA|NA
TGTGCCAGCAGCAAAGCTCGGAGGTCTACCTACGAGCAGTACTTC
CASSKARRSTYEQYF
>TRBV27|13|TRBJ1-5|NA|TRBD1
TGTGCCAGCGGACAGGGCTGGCGTCAGCCCCAGCATTTT
CASGQGWRQPQHF
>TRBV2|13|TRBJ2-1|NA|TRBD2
TGTGCCAGCATCCTAGCGGCCTACAATGAGCAGTTCTTC
CASILAAYNEQFF
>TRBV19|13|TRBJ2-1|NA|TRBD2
TGTGCCAGTAGTATTACTAGCGAGGGTGAGCAGTTCTTC
CASSITSEGEQFF
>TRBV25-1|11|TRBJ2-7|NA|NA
TGTGCCAGCAGTGCAACCTACGAGCAGTACTTC
CASSATYEQYF
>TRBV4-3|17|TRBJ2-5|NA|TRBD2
TGCGCCAGCAGCCAAGAGGCTAGCGGGGGGACCCTGGAGACCCAGTACTTC
CASSQEASGGTLETQYF
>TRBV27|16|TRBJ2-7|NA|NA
TGTGCCAGCAGTTTATCTGGGGACCCCATATCCTACGAGCAGTACTTC
CASSLSGDPISYEQYF
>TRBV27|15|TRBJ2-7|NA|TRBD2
TGTGCCAGCTGGACTAGCGACCAGGGTCACTACGAGCAGTACTTC
CASWTSDQGHYEQYF
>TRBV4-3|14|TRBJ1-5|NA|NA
TGCGCCAGCAGCCAAGTGGGGCCCGGACAGCCCCAGCATTTT
CASSQVGPGQPQHF